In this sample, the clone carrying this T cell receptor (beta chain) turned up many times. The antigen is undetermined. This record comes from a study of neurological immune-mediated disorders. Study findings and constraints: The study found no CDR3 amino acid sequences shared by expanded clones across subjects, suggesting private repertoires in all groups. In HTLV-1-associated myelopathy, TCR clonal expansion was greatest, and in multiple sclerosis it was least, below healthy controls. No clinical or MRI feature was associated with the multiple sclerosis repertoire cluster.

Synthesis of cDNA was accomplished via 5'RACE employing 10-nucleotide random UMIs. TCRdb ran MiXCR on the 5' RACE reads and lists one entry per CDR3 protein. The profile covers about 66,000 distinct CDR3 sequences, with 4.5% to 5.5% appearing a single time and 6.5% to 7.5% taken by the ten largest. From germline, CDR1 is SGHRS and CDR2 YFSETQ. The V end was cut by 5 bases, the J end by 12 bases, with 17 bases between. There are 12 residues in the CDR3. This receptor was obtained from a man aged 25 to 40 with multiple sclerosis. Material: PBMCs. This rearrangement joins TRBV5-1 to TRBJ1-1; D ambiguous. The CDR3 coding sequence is TGCGCCAGCAGTTCCACACCCCCCATATCTTTCTTT. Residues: CASSSTPPISFF.